Below are 7 T cell receptor beta chains sequenced from a single sample in a study of control samples from healthy donors and cancer patients. Clones were sequenced by immunoSEQ multiplex PCR, and TCRdb holds only the in-frame ones, with some missing. The repertoire consists of around 140,000 clones, with 92% occurring once and the leading ten covering roughly 1.9%. The sequenced sample consisted of blood. The receptors were gathered from a woman between 45 and 60 years old in good health.

This clone was found a few times. The junction departs from the called germline gene at one end, perhaps through a read error. J is TRBJ2-1 and V is TRBV12-3 or TRBV12-4, with 8 bases aligning to TRBD1. The CDR3 spans 13 residues. CDR3 sequence (DNA): TGTGCCAGCAGCTTAGGGACAGGCAATGAGCAGTTCTTC. Encoded protein: CASSLGTGNEQFF.

V and J are TRBV9 and TRBJ1-3, with no clear D. The germline V gene encodes CDR1 SGDLS and CDR2 YYNGEE. V was cut by 0 bases and J by 0 bases, with 4 bases left in between. The length of the CDR3 is 14 residues. This CDR3 is CASSVGHSGNTIYF. In DNA, the CDR3 is TGTGCCAGCAGCGTAGGACACTCTGGAAACACCATATATTTT.

The chain employs TRBV7-9 and TRBJ2-6, with TRBD2 matching 10 bases. The length of the CDR3 is 17 residues. Per germline, CDR1 SEHNR and CDR2 FQNEAQ (reference sequence). V shed 2 bases, J shed 1 base, and the junction held 2 bases outside the gene matches. CDR3 amino acids: CASSLQREGSGANVLTF. In DNA, the CDR3 is TGTGCCAGCAGCTTACAGCGGGAGGGTTCTGGGGCCAACGTCCTGACTTTC. The full variable domain, its missing parts supplied by reference TRBV7-9 and TRBJ2-6, is DTGVSQNPRHKITKRGQNVTFRCDPISEHNRLYWYRQTLGQGPEFLTYFQNEAQLEKSRLLSDRFSAERPKGSFSTLEIQRTEQGDSAMYLCASSLQREGSGANVLTFGAGSRLTVL.

This clone showed up just once. V usage is TRBV27 and J usage is TRBJ1-2; 8 bases align to TRBD1. Germline loops: CDR1 MNHEY, CDR2 SMNVEV (reference sequence). The J segment lost 1 base and the V segment lost 5 bases, leaving 3 bases of the junction unmatched. The CDR3 covers 14 residues. CDR3 in amino acids: CASSLGQGNYGYTF. The CDR3 bases are TGTGCCAGCAGTCTAGGACAGGGTAACTATGGCTACACCTTC.

V usage is TRBV3-1 (or the pseudogene TRBV3-2) and J usage is TRBJ2-1, with TRBD2 matching over 12 bases. V lost 4 bases to trimming and J lost 5 bases; unmatched junction nucleotides: 9. Germline lookup yields CDR1 LGHDT and CDR2 YNNKEL (reference sequence). This CDR3 comprises 17 residues. This chain's CDR3 is CASSRPPTSGGNNEQFF. The CDR3 DNA reads TGTGCCAGCAGCCGACCCCCGACTAGCGGGGGAAACAATGAGCAGTTCTTC.

The chain is built from TRBV7-9 and TRBJ2-3; no definite D call. The CDR3 covers 10 residues. CDR1 and CDR2 from the germline V gene are SEHNR and FQNEAQ (reference sequence). Trimming took off 7 bases at V and 4 bases at J, with 3 bases between the two ends. The CDR3 is CASNADTQYF. The CDR3 coding sequence is TGTGCCAGCAACGCAGATACGCAGTATTTT.

CDR3 sequence (DNA): TGTGCCAGTAGTATTTTAGGGGACACTGAAGCTTTCTTT. Its protein is CASSILGDTEAFF. The chain joins TRBV19 to TRBJ1-1, with D possibly being TRBD1 (5 bases). Germline CDR1 is LNHDA and CDR2 is SQIVND (reference sequence). The CDR3 spans 13 residues. V lost 3 bases, J lost 3 bases, and 8 bases lay in between.